This T cell receptor beta chain comes out of a study of T cell responses to AZD1222 COVID-19 vaccine. Study outcomes and limitations: Repertoires were obtained solely post-peak T cell response. The CD4 TCRs associated with vaccination extended across spike and predominated at 160-218 and 743-854. With two AZD1222 doses given, Spike-specific TCR breadth and depth both rose.

This clone was seen once. Antigen: not known. Only in-frame clones appear in the TCRdb table, and some are missing; sequencing was by immunoSEQ multiplex PCR. The table includes about 150,000 clones, 88% detected once. The TCR comes from an adult in good health. The sample was peripheral blood, taken on day 0 of AZD1222 vaccination.

CDR3: CASSNSGGYYEQYF. For the CDR3, the DNA is TGTGCCAGCAGTAATTCAGGGGGATACTACGAGCAGTACTTC. V and J are TRBV25-1 and TRBJ2-7, with TRBD1 matching over 7 bases. The CDR3 is 14 amino acids. J lost 3 bases, V lost 5 bases, and 7 bases had no gene match. The germline V gene encodes CDR1 MGHDK and CDR2 SYGVNS.